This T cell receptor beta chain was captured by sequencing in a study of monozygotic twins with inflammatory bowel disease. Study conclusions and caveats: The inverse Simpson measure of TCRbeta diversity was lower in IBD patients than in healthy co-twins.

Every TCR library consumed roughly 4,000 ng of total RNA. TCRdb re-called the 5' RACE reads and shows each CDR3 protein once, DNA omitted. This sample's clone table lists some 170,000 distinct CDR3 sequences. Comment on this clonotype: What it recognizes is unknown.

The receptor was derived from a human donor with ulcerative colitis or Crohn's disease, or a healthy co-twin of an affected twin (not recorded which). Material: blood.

The chain's CDR3 is CASSPRVEEQFF. The V call is TRBV7-2, the J call TRBJ2-1; lacking DNA, the TRBD1 call made by TCRdb goes unchecked. Looked up from germline, CDR1 is SGHTA and CDR2 is FQGNSA. The CDR3 totals 12 residues.